This section outlines one T cell receptor beta chain sequence together with its context. The entry originates in a study of shared clonotypes between healthy human individuals. The repertoire was sequenced with immunoSEQ multiplex PCR; TCRdb's copy has only in-frame clones and lacks some. The data show over 400,000 clones, with around 80% seen just once and around 13% held by the top ten. Germline V gene lookup returns CDR1 SGHNT and CDR2 YYREEE (reference sequence). The CDR3 covers 14 residues. The V segment lost 4 bases and the J segment 0 bases; nucleotides outside the gene matches: 3. The material sequenced was PBMCs. The clonotype was recovered from a woman in her 40s in good health. Some clones in this sample may be carry-over from other donors' samples. The V and J genes are TRBV5-4 and TRBJ2-7, with TRBD1 identical over 8 bases. In DNA, the CDR3 is TGTGCCAGCAGCCGGGACAGGTTCTCCTACGAGCAGTACTTC. Amino acid sequence: CASSRDRFSYEQYF.